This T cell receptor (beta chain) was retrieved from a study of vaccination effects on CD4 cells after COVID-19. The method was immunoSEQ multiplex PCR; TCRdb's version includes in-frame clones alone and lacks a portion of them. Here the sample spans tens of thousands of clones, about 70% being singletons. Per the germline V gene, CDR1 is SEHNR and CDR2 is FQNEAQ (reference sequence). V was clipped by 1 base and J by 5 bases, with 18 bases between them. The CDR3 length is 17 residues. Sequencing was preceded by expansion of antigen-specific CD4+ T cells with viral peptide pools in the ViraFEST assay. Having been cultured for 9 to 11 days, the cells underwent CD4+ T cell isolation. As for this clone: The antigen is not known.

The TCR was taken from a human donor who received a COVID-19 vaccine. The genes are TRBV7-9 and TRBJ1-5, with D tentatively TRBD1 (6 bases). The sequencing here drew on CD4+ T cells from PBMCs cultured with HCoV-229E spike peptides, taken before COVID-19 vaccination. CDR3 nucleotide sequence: TGTGCCAGCAGCTTAGTAAATGGGGGGGCGCTTGATCAGCCCCAGCATTTT. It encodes CASSLVNGGALDQPQHF.